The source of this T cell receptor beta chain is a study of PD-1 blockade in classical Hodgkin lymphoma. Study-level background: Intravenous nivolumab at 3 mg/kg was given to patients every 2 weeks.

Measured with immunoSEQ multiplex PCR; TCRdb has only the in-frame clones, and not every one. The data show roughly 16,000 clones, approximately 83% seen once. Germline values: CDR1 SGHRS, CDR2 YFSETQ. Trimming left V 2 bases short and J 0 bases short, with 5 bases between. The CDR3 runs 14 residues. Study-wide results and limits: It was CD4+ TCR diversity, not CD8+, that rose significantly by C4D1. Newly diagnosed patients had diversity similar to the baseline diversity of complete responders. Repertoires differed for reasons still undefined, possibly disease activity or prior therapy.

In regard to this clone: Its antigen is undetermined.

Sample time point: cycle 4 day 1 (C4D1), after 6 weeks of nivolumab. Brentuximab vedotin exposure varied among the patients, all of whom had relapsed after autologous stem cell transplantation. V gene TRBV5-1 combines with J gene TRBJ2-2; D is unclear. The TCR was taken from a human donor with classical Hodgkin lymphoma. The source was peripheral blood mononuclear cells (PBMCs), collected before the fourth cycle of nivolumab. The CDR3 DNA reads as TGCGCCAGCAGCTTTGGGTCGAACACCGGGGAGCTGTTTTTT. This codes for CASSFGSNTGELFF.